Following are 14 T cell receptor beta chains from one sample sequenced in a study of CD8+ T cells in alopecia areata. It was cDNA, reverse transcribed from extracted RNA, that served as the sequencing template. Profiled with immunoSEQ multiplex PCR; TCRdb holds only in-frame clones, not every one. The sample has tens of thousands of clones, just over 45% seen once. Treatment described: oral pan-JAK inhibitor, 5-10 mg twice daily. The sample here was CD8+ T cells sorted from blood, taken around week 37, from a patient treated with tofacitinib. These receptors were taken from a human donor with alopecia areata.

This clone was observed a few times. The V call is TRBV5-1, the J call TRBJ1-5, with 8 bases lining up with TRBD1. The CDR3 is made up of 14 amino acids. After removal of 4 bases from V and 5 bases from J, the junction contained 5 bases not matched to a gene. The germline gives CDR1 SGHRS, CDR2 YFSETQ. In nucleotides, the CDR3 is TGCGCCAGCAGCCCCGGGACAGGCCATCAGCCCCAGCATTTT. Amino acids: CASSPGTGHQPQHF.

This clone was recorded a few times. This chain links TRBV29-1 with TRBJ2-7; no clear D gene. With 0 bases removed from V and 2 bases from J, the gap between germline ends came to 8 bases. Per germline, CDR1 SQVTM and CDR2 ANQGSEA. This CDR3 region has 13 residues. CDR3 residues: CSVEDRYTYEQYF. The CDR3 DNA follows: TGCAGCGTTGAAGATCGGTATACCTACGAGCAGTACTTC.

V gene TRBV9 combines with J gene TRBJ1-2, with D unclear. The germline V gene has CDR1 SGDLS and CDR2 YYNGEE. The CDR3 contains 15 residues. Trimming removed 2 bases at V and 0 bases at J, with 11 bases between. CDR3 in amino acids: CASSVGWGSNYGYTF. In DNA, the CDR3 is TGTGCCAGCAGCGTTGGTTGGGGATCTAACTATGGCTACACCTTC. Filled out from reference TRBV9 and TRBJ1-2, the complete variable domain reads DSGVTQTPKHLITATGQRVTLRCSPRSGDLSVYWYQQSLDQGLQFLIQYYNGEERAKGNILERFSAQQFPDLHSELNLSSLELGDSALYFCASSVGWGSNYGYTFGSGTRLTVV.

This clone occurred many times. The V and J genes are TRBV27 and TRBJ2-6; D uncertain. Germline loops: CDR1 MNHEY, CDR2 SMNVEV (reference sequence). This CDR3 has 15 residues. Trimming took off 6 bases at V and 1 base at J, with 10 bases between the two ends. The CDR3 nucleotides are TGTGCCAGCAGGACTTTGGGATCTGGGGCCAACGTCCTGACTTTC. The encoded protein is CASRTLGSGANVLTF. The variable domain in full, completed from reference TRBV27 and TRBJ2-6, reads EAQVTQNPRYLITVTGKKLTVTCSQNMNHEYMSWYRQDPGLGLRQIYYSMNVEVTDKGDVPEGYKVSRKEKRNFPLILESPSPNQTSLYFCASRTLGSGANVLTFGAGSRLTVL.

The genes are TRBV9 and TRBJ2-7; tentative D call: TRBD2 (6 bases). The CDR3 has 14 residues. Looked up from germline, CDR1 is SGDLS and CDR2 is YYNGEE. V was shortened by 3 bases and J by 3 bases, with 13 bases between the two germline ends. CDR3 sequence reads: CASSDGLGGYEQYF. The CDR3 nucleotides are TGTGCCAGCAGCGATGGTCTGGGAGGCTACGAGCAGTACTTC.

V gene TRBV25-1 combines with J gene TRBJ1-1; unclear D gene. Germline loops: CDR1 MGHDK, CDR2 SYGVNS. This CDR3 has 13 amino acids. Trimming left V 4 bases short and J 2 bases short, with 8 bases between. The CDR3 sequence: CASSAGVNTEAFF. CDR3 coding DNA: TGTGCCAGCAGTGCAGGAGTTAACACTGAAGCTTTCTTT. Looking up the rest from reference TRBV25-1 and TRBJ1-1 gives the full variable domain: EADIYQTPRYLVIGTGKKITLECSQTMGHDKMYWYQQDPGMELHLIHYSYGVNSTEKGDLSSESTVSRIRTEHFPLTLESARPSHTSQYLCASSAGVNTEAFFGQGTRLTVV.

CDR3 in DNA: TGTGCCAGCAGCCAGGGAGGGGACCCTATGGGTTACACCTTC. It is translated as CASSQGGDPMGYTF. The genes are TRBV4-2 and TRBJ1-2; TRBD1 is a possible D gene (5 bases). The CDR3 contains 14 residues. CDR1 and CDR2 (germline): LGHNA, YNFKEQ. Trimming removed 3 bases at V and 11 bases at J, with 19 bases between.

The rearrangement joins TRBV7-9 to TRBJ2-7; D is perhaps TRBD2 (5 bases). The CDR3 length is 13 residues. CDR1 is SEHNR, CDR2 FQNEAQ, per germline (reference sequence). V was clipped by 4 bases and J by 3 bases, with 10 bases between them. CDR3 sequence reads: CASSSLANYEQYF. CDR3 in DNA: TGTGCCAGCAGCTCCTTAGCGAACTACGAGCAGTACTTC.

This clone was counted once. The rearrangement joins TRBV7-9 to TRBJ2-7, with D perhaps TRBD2 (9 bases). Germline-derived CDR1 and CDR2 are SEHNR and FQNEAQ (reference sequence). There are 18 residues in the CDR3. V was clipped by 2 bases and J by 3 bases, with 23 bases between them. The CDR3 DNA reads TGTGCCAGCAGCTTACAGGGGGCCGGAGGGACTAGCCTCTACGAGCAGTACTTC. Its translation: CASSLQGAGGTSLYEQYF.

The chain employs TRBV4-1 and TRBJ2-7; D may be TRBD1 (5 bases). This CDR3 has 14 residues. Trimming removed 4 bases at V and 3 bases at J, with 13 bases between. Germline V lookup: CDR1 MGHRA, CDR2 YSYEKL. DNA for the CDR3: TGCGCCAGCAGCCGCCATGCGGACAACTACGAGCAGTACTTC. Translation: CASSRHADNYEQYF.

The CDR3 protein is CASSGGTAFNQPQHF. The DNA of the CDR3 is TGTGCCAGCAGCGGAGGGACAGCCTTCAATCAGCCCCAGCATTTT. V gene TRBV9 combines with J gene TRBJ1-5; 7 bases align to TRBD1. After removal of 3 bases from V and 3 bases from J, the junction contained 6 bases not matched to a gene. The CDR3 runs 15 residues. In germline, CDR1 is SGDLS, CDR2 YYNGEE.

The chain's CDR3 is CSAFTNYGYTF. CDR3 in DNA: TGCAGCGCATTTACTAACTATGGCTACACCTTC. The rearrangement joins TRBV29-1 to TRBJ1-2; D remains unclear. Trimming took off 7 bases at V and 0 bases at J, with 6 bases between the two ends. The CDR3 consists of 11 residues. The V gene's germline CDR1 is SQVTM and CDR2 ANQGSEA.

CDR3 nucleotides: TGCGCCAGCAGCCAATCCAATCCCTCGGACGGATGGAGGGGACAGTGGGAGACCCAGTACTTC. Protein product: CASSQSNPSDGWRGQWETQYF. The chain is built from TRBV4-1 and TRBJ2-5, with D possibly being TRBD1 (7 bases). The CDR3 has 21 amino acids. Per germline, CDR1 MGHRA and CDR2 YSYEKL. V lost 2 bases to trimming and J lost 5 bases, with 33 bases between them.

This chain joins TRBV7-6 and TRBJ2-5, with D uncertain. Deletions cut 5 bases from V and 7 bases from J, with 17 bases between. Per germline, CDR1 SGHVS and CDR2 FNYEAQ. CDR3 length equals 14 residues. CDR3 DNA: TGTGCCAGCAGCCCCACCCGGCCTTCTGGGACCCAGTACTTC. This encodes CASSPTRPSGTQYF.